This T cell receptor (beta chain) was recovered during a study of identical twins. The study's findings and limits: Insertions were reduced in abundant cord blood beta clonotypes but not in memory repertoires.

Comment on this clonotype: Its antigen is unknown.

CDR1 and CDR2 (germline): SGDLS, YYNGEE. This CDR3 spans 19 amino acids. The V and J ends lost 3 bases and 0 bases respectively, with 24 bases between them. MiXCR, run by TCRdb on the 5' RACE reads, gives a single entry per CDR3 protein. The data hold 210,000 or so distinct CDR3 sequences, with approximately 16% observed a single time. The same data also went into a second study, on T cells expressing NK-cell markers. According to that study: From sorted CD3+CD56+NKG2C+, CD3+CD56+NKG2C- and CD3+CD56-NKG2C+ T cells came the TCR beta repertoires. In the group of eight sequenced donors, seven were HCMV-seropositive and one was seronegative. CD8+ T cells in more than five donors included dominant NKG2C+ clonotypes at roughly 1.0-7.5%.

Sample: CD8+ T cells sorted from blood. This chain connects TRBV9 to TRBJ1-2; D is possibly TRBD1 (6 bases). This clonotype originated in a woman younger than 30 in good health. This chain's CDR3 is CASSDGPLLDRPANYGYTF. In DNA, the CDR3 is TGTGCCAGCAGCGACGGACCCCTTCTAGACAGGCCAGCTAACTATGGCTACACCTTC. The full variable domain, with the rest looked up from reference TRBV9 and TRBJ1-2, is DSGVTQTPKHLITATGQRVTLRCSPRSGDLSVYWYQQSLDQGLQFLIQYYNGEERAKGNILERFSAQQFPDLHSELNLSSLELGDSALYFCASSDGPLLDRPANYGYTFGSGTRLTVV.